The following is a T cell receptor (beta chain) sequence with its context. With autoimmune disease history or systemic immunosuppression, patients were excluded. The sample comes from a study of OX40 agonist ivuxolimab in advanced cancers. Study overall: Patients were infused with ivuxolimab every 2 weeks at 0.01 to 10 mg/kg.

Here immunoSEQ multiplex PCR was the method, and the copy in TCRdb shows in-frame clones only, minus some. Of around 19,000 clones listed, around 69% were seen once; the top ten hold about a quarter. Per the germline V gene, CDR1 is SGHAT and CDR2 is FQNNGV. V lost 5 bases and J 4 bases, leaving 11 bases between the germline ends. This CDR3 spans 13 amino acids. The clonotype originates from an adult with an advanced solid tumor such as melanoma, head and neck, liver or kidney cancer. Specimen: CD4+ or CD8+ T cells sorted from blood, collected in a trial of the OX40 agonist ivuxolimab. The V and J genes are TRBV11-2 and TRBJ1-2, with a weak D call TRBD1 (5 bases). The CDR3 is CASSLGHLYGYTF. CDR3 nucleotide sequence: TGTGCCAGCAGCCTAGGACACCTCTATGGCTACACCTTC.